This TCR beta chain emerged from a study of T cell responses to AZD1222 COVID-19 vaccine. The protocol was immunoSEQ multiplex PCR, while the TCRdb copy is restricted to in-frame clones and leaves out a portion. Of 110,000 to 150,000 clones in the sample, around 92% were seen once. Trimming pared 5 bases from V and 7 bases from J, leaving 12 bases between. The CDR3 runs 14 residues. From germline, CDR1 is MNHEY and CDR2 SVGEGT. The receptor comes from an adult who received the AZD1222 COVID-19 vaccine. Sequenced here: peripheral blood, sampled 28 days after the second AZD1222 dose. This chain uses TRBV6-2 or TRBV6-3 with TRBJ1-6; no clear D. CDR3 coding DNA: TGTGCCAGCAGTAGCCACACAGCAAATTCACCCCTCCACTTT. This gives the protein CASSSHTANSPLHF.